This is a list of T cell receptor beta chains from one sample in a study of blood T cell repertoires in COVID-19. Here immunoSEQ multiplex PCR was the method, and the copy in TCRdb shows in-frame clones only, minus some. The sample lists approximately 70,000 clones, 80% to 95% occurring once. What was sequenced was peripheral blood. Receptors originate from a human donor with active COVID-19. The donor label of this sample is uncertain. Both conserved end residues are part of each CDR3. The order of the fields is J gene, V gene, D gene, CDR3 length, clone size, CDR3 protein, CDR3 DNA. D genes are given only for firm matches. A clone size is listed for some rows: how often the clone was seen (once, few, many), or a class if it is expanded.

J: TRBJ2-5; V: TRBV6-2/TRBV6-3; D: TRBD2; length: 17; size: -; CDR3: CASSYMAGGPEGETQYF; DNA: TGTGCCAGCAGTTACATGGCGGGAGGACCCGAGGGGGAGACCCAGTACTTC
J: TRBJ1-5; V: TRBV4-3; D: -; length: 16; size: -; CDR3: CASSQDWAGRNQPQHF; DNA: TGCGCCAGCAGCCAAGATTGGGCAGGGCGGAATCAGCCCCAGCATTTT
J: TRBJ2-1; V: TRBV4-3; D: TRBD2; length: 15; size: -; CDR3: CASRTSARHYNEQFF; DNA: TGCGCCAGCAGGACTAGCGCCCGCCACTACAATGAGCAGTTCTTC
J: TRBJ1-4; V: TRBV28; D: TRBD1; length: 15; size: -; CDR3: CASSPSDRGNEKLFF; DNA: TGTGCCAGCAGTCCCTCGGACAGGGGTAATGAAAAACTGTTTTTT
J: TRBJ2-7; V: TRBV29-1; D: TRBD1; length: 13; size: -; CDR3: CSVVGTGRYEQYF; DNA: TGCAGCGTTGTAGGGACAGGGCGCTACGAGCAGTACTTC
J: TRBJ2-3; V: TRBV7-8; D: -; length: 13; size: -; CDR3: CASSAAGTDTQYF; DNA: TGTGCCAGCAGCGCGGCAGGGACAGATACGCAGTATTTT
J: TRBJ2-1; V: TRBV19; D: TRBD2; length: 14; size: -; CDR3: CASSFTGTSGEQFF; DNA: TGTGCCAGTAGTTTTACCGGGACTAGCGGGGAGCAGTTCTTC
J: TRBJ2-1; V: TRBV28; D: TRBD2; length: 16; size: once; CDR3: CASRGEPSGSGDEQFF; DNA: TGTGCCAGCAGAGGGGAGCCTAGCGGGAGCGGGGATGAGCAGTTCTTC
J: TRBJ2-5; V: TRBV18; D: TRBD1; length: 15; size: -; CDR3: CASSPGTGRVETQYF; DNA: TGTGCCAGCTCACCCGGGACAGGGAGGGTGGAGACCCAGTACTTC
J: TRBJ2-3; V: TRBV10-3; D: -; length: 16; size: -; CDR3: CAISELGAAKTDTQYF; DNA: TGTGCCATCAGTGAGTTGGGGGCCGCTAAGACAGATACGCAGTATTTT
J: TRBJ2-1; V: TRBV29-1; D: -; length: 16; size: few; CDR3: CSVERGTNPTYNEQFF; DNA: TGCAGCGTTGAAAGGGGGACTAACCCAACCTACAATGAGCAGTTCTTC